This T cell receptor (beta chain) came from a study of cytomegalovirus exposure and HLA in healthy donors. Healthy people donating bone marrow made up the donors. The CDR3 is 14 amino acids. Germline CDR1 LNHDA, CDR2 SQIVND (reference sequence). J gave up 4 bases and V 6 bases, and 6 bases lay outside the gene matches. The primer mix had 60 Vbeta and 13 Jbeta primers. The data were produced by immunoSEQ multiplex PCR, yet TCRdb's version contains in-frame clones alone and is incomplete. This repertoire shows about 140,000 clones, around three quarters found once; its top ten account for roughly 2%. The receptor was derived from an older woman in good health and CMV-seropositive. Input material: PBMCs. The chain joins TRBV19 to TRBJ1-1, with 9 bases that match TRBD1. The CDR3 DNA follows: TGTGCCAGTAGCAGTGGACAGGGGTCCACTGAAGCTTTCTTT. It translates to CASSSGQGSTEAFF.